The clone carrying this T cell receptor beta chain has only a few counts. This record belongs to a study of blood T cell repertoires in COVID-19. Source study methods: From reference gene primer amplification, estimates of nucleated cell counts were derived. Only in-frame clones appear in the TCRdb table, and some are missing; sequencing was by immunoSEQ multiplex PCR. D and trimming come from the DNA, and the V and J calls and clone size come from that table. The data show around 29,000 clones, approximately 90% seen once. With 5 bases removed from V and 1 base from J, the gap between germline ends came to 8 bases. The CDR3 covers 13 residues. Per germline, CDR1 MNHEY and CDR2 SVGEGT.

This chain joins TRBV6-2 or TRBV6-3 and TRBJ1-1, with D perhaps TRBD1 (5 bases). The source is a human donor in a cohort sampled during active COVID-19. Sequencing was done on a sample of peripheral blood. The CDR3 is CASSQTGNTEAFF. CDR3 nucleotides: TGTGCCAGCAGTCAAACAGGGAACACTGAAGCTTTCTTT.